The 27 T cell receptor beta chains listed next were all sequenced from one sample in a study of blood T cell repertoires in COVID-19. The method was immunoSEQ multiplex PCR; TCRdb's version includes in-frame clones alone and lacks a portion of them. This table holds 40,000 to 50,000 clones, approximately 90% found once. Sequenced material: peripheral blood. Receptors originate from a human donor in a cohort sampled during active COVID-19.

CDR3 sequence: CASSQLKLAGGRGEQYF. Written as DNA, the CDR3 is TGCGCCAGCAGTCAACTTAAACTAGCGGGAGGACGAGGGGAGCAGTACTTC. The J gene is TRBJ2-7, the V gene TRBV23-1, with 12 bases matching TRBD2. TRBV23-1 is an open reading frame whose function is uncertain. V shed 2 bases, J shed 7 bases, and the junction held 12 bases outside the gene matches. This CDR3 comprises 17 residues.

This clone came up a few times. The chain is built from TRBV7-9 and TRBJ2-7; D is ambiguous. This CDR3 is 13 amino acids long. Trimming took off 2 bases at V and 1 base at J, with 6 bases between the two ends. In germline, CDR1 is SEHNR, CDR2 FQNEAQ (reference sequence). CDR3 residues: CASSLISSYEQYF. As DNA, the CDR3 is TGTGCCAGCAGCTTAATCAGTTCCTACGAGCAGTACTTC. Drawing the rest from reference TRBV7-9 and TRBJ2-7, the complete variable domain is DTGVSQNPRHKITKRGQNVTFRCDPISEHNRLYWYRQTLGQGPEFLTYFQNEAQLEKSRLLSDRFSAERPKGSFSTLEIQRTEQGDSAMYLCASSLISSYEQYFGPGTRLTVT.

This clone was seen a single time. The genes are TRBV6-5 and TRBJ1-1; TRBD1 aligns across 7 bases. CDR1 and CDR2 (germline): MNHEY, SVGAGI. This CDR3 contains 15 residues. Trimming removed 4 bases from V and 6 bases from J; junction bases left unmatched: 11. The CDR3 region is CASSSGRQGSPEAFF. CDR3 nucleotides: TGTGCCAGCAGTTCAGGAAGACAGGGCTCCCCTGAAGCTTTCTTT.

The chain uses TRBV18 and TRBJ1-2, with D possibly TRBD1 on 6 matching bases. This CDR3 has 15 residues. Between the trimmed V and J ends, which lost 3 bases and 3 bases, there was a span of 14 bases. The germline gives CDR1 KGHSH, CDR2 LQKENI. The DNA of the CDR3 is TGTGCCAGCTCACCCCGGACAGTTGTGGACTATGGCTACACCTTC. As protein: CASSPRTVVDYGYTF. The entire variable domain, with the rest obtained from reference TRBV18 and TRBJ1-2, is as follows: NAGVMQNPRHLVRRRGQEARLRCSPMKGHSHVYWYRQLPEEGLKFMVYLQKENIIDESGMPKERFSAEFPKEGPSILRIQQVVRGDSAAYFCASSPRTVVDYGYTFGSGTRLTVV.

The chain combines TRBV7-9 with TRBJ1-2; 7 nucleotides align to TRBD1. The germline V gene has CDR1 SEHNR and CDR2 FQNEAQ (reference sequence). CDR3 length: 15 residues. Germline trimming cut 3 bases from V and 11 bases from J; bases unmatched to any gene: 15. The CDR3: CASSFGAGDSMSYTF. CDR3 DNA: TGTGCCAGCAGCTTTGGAGCCGGGGACAGTATGAGTTACACCTTC.

This clone was detected once. This rearrangement joins TRBV30 to TRBJ2-7; TRBD1 agrees at 10 bases. The CDR3 covers 14 residues. Trimming took 5 bases from V and 3 from J; bases not matched to a gene: 7. CDR1 GTSNPN and CDR2 SVGIG come from the germline V gene (reference sequence). CDR3 sequence: CAWGLGTGVYEQYF. The CDR3 bases are TGTGCCTGGGGGCTCGGGACAGGGGTCTACGAGCAGTACTTC.

V usage is TRBV5-1 and J usage is TRBJ2-3; D is uncertain. The germline CDR1 and CDR2 sequences are SGHRS and YFSETQ. This CDR3 is 16 amino acids long. V gave up 3 bases and J gave up 1 base, with 15 bases separating them. The CDR3 nucleotides read TGCGCCAGCAGCTCGCTTGAACAGTCCGGCACAGATACGCAGTATTTT. Translating gives CASSSLEQSGTDTQYF. The full variable domain, with the rest looked up from reference TRBV5-1 and TRBJ2-3, is KAGVTQTPRYLIKTRGQQVTLSCSPISGHRSVSWYQQTPGQGLQFLFEYFSETQRNKGNFPGRFSGRQFSNSRSEMNVSTLELGDSALYLCASSSLEQSGTDTQYFGPGTRLTVL.

The chain has TRBV7-9 and TRBJ1-4; D gene unclear. The CDR3 consists of 14 residues. Trimming stripped 4 bases from V and 5 bases from J, with 11 bases between. CDR1 is SEHNR and CDR2 is FQNEAQ in the germline V gene (reference sequence). CDR3 in DNA: TGTGCCAGCAGCTCGCCCGGAGGGAATGAAAAACTGTTTTTT. Translation gives CASSSPGGNEKLFF.

V is TRBV29-1 and J is TRBJ2-3; 9 bases match TRBD2. Trimming took 5 bases from V and 3 from J; bases not matched to a gene: 9. This CDR3 is 15 amino acids long. Germline V lookup: CDR1 SQVTM, CDR2 ANQGSEA. CDR3 residues: CSVSSAGGTTDTQYF. CDR3 sequence (DNA): TGCAGCGTTTCAAGTGCGGGAGGGACGACAGATACGCAGTATTTT.

CDR3 residues: CASSHGREVPRETQYF. The CDR3 DNA is TGTGCCAGCAGCCACGGGCGGGAGGTTCCGCGAGAGACCCAGTACTTC. V and J are TRBV11-2 and TRBJ2-5; 8 bases map to TRBD2. Unmatched junction bases numbered 12, after V lost 5 bases and J lost 4 bases. The CDR3 consists of 16 residues. Per the germline V gene, CDR1 is SGHAT and CDR2 is FQNNGV.

CDR3 sequence reads: CASGLGVAGGPRSYNEQFF. Written as DNA, the CDR3 is TGCGCCAGCGGATTAGGGGTAGCGGGAGGGCCGAGAAGCTACAATGAGCAGTTCTTC. J is TRBJ2-1 and V is TRBV10-2; 11 nucleotides agree with TRBD2. CDR1 and CDR2 (germline): WSHSY, SAAADI. CDR3 size: 19 residues. V was clipped by 8 bases and J by 3 bases; unmatched bases: 18.

The chain has TRBV2 and TRBJ2-1, with TRBD2 matching 12 bases. The germline gives CDR1 SNHLY, CDR2 FYNNEI. The CDR3 has 15 residues. V shed 3 bases, J shed 7 bases, and the junction held 4 bases outside the gene matches. DNA for the CDR3: TGTGCCAGCAGTGACAGACTAGCGGGAGTGAATGAGCAGTTCTTC. Protein product: CASSDRLAGVNEQFF.

This clone has only one observation. The V and J genes are TRBV19 and TRBJ2-3, with 7 bases matching TRBD2. In germline, CDR1 is LNHDA, CDR2 SQIVND (reference sequence). The trim removed 4 bases at V and 2 bases at J, leaving 6 bases unmatched. The CDR3 consists of 15 residues. Here the CDR3 DNA reads TGTGCCAGTAGTAGGATGGGACTAAACACAGATACGCAGTATTTT. It encodes CASSRMGLNTDTQYF.

The sample holds one count of this clone. The chain combines TRBV28 with TRBJ1-5, with D possibly being TRBD1 (6 bases). Trimming removed 6 bases at V and 7 bases at J, with 13 bases between. CDR3 length: 13 residues. Germline CDR1 is MDHEN and CDR2 is SYDVKM. The CDR3 nucleotides read TGTGCCAGCAGGACAGGTAATACACAGCCCCAGCATTTT. It translates to CASRTGNTQPQHF.

This chain links TRBV6-5 with TRBJ1-2; possible D gene TRBD1, 5 bases. Deletions cut 5 bases from V and 4 bases from J, with 11 bases between. The CDR3 spans 13 residues. The germline V gene has CDR1 MNHEY and CDR2 SVGAGI. The CDR3 coding sequence is TGTGCCAGCAGTCCTGCGGGGCCCTATGGCTACACCTTC. It encodes CASSPAGPYGYTF.

The chain uses TRBV2 and TRBJ2-7; TRBD1 agrees at 11 bases. The CDR3 contains 12 residues. V lost 9 bases, J lost 7 bases, and 5 bases stayed unmatched. Looked up from germline, CDR1 is SNHLY and CDR2 is FYNNEI. The CDR3 reads CARSGQGAEQYF. As DNA, the CDR3 is TGTGCCAGGTCCGGACAGGGGGCTGAGCAGTACTTC.

The chain is built from TRBV11-3 and TRBJ1-6; 7 positions match TRBD1. The germline V gene encodes CDR1 SGHNT and CDR2 YENEEA. After removal of 5 bases from V and 8 bases from J, the junction contained 3 bases not matched to a gene. The CDR3 runs to 13 residues. Written as DNA, the CDR3 is TGTGCCAGCAGCGGGGACAGATATTCACCCCTCCACTTT. Its protein is CASSGDRYSPLHF.

The chain uses TRBV27 and TRBJ2-1; the match to TRBD2 covers 7 bases. This CDR3 has 15 residues. J gave up 4 bases and V 2 bases, and 5 bases lay outside the gene matches. CDR1 MNHEY and CDR2 SMNVEV come from the germline V gene (reference sequence). CDR3 DNA sequence: TGTGCCAGCAGTTTAGCTAGCGGAAGGTACAATGAGCAGTTCTTC. It codes for CASSLASGRYNEQFF.

The CDR3 DNA sequence: TGTGCCAGCAGCAGGAGCGACAGACCCAACACTGAAGCTTTCTTT. Translated, it gives CASSRSDRPNTEAFF. The chain combines TRBV5-5 with TRBJ1-1; a weak D match, TRBD1 (5 bases). There are 15 residues in the CDR3. Per germline, CDR1 SGHKS and CDR2 YYEKEE (reference sequence). The V end lost 4 bases, the J end lost 2 bases, and 15 bases lay between the germline ends.

V is TRBV5-4 and J is TRBJ2-7; 9 bases align to TRBD2. The CDR3 extends over 17 amino acids. The germline V gene has CDR1 SGHNT and CDR2 YYREEE (reference sequence). The V gene end was trimmed by 4 bases and the J gene end by 3 bases; junction bases not matched to a gene: 14. This chain's CDR3 is CASSLFSLAGSYYEQYF. The CDR3, as DNA: TGTGCCAGCAGCCTGTTCTCTCTAGCGGGATCTTACTACGAGCAGTACTTC.

This sequence joins TRBV4-1 and TRBJ2-1, with TRBD2 as a possible D gene (7 bases). This CDR3 is 15 amino acids long. Per the germline V gene, CDR1 is MGHRA and CDR2 is YSYEKL. With 0 bases removed from V and 15 bases from J, the gap between germline ends came to 21 bases. CDR3 amino acids: CASSQDLLPGGGGFF. CDR3 coding DNA: TGCGCCAGCAGCCAAGATCTCCTTCCCGGGGGAGGGGGGTTCTTC.

The chain has TRBV7-3 and TRBJ1-5, with TRBD1 identical over 9 bases. This CDR3 contains 18 residues. Germline trimming cut 2 bases from V and 2 bases from J; bases unmatched to any gene: 10. The germline V gene has CDR1 SGHTA and CDR2 FQGTGA. The CDR3 bases are TGTGCCAGCAGCTTACCGGGACAGGGATGTGGCTGCAATCAGCCCCAGCATTTT. Its protein product is CASSLPGQGCGCNQPQHF.

The chain is built from TRBV5-1 and TRBJ1-1; D is uncertain. Between the trimmed V and J ends, which lost 0 bases and 2 bases, there was a span of 11 bases. Germline values: CDR1 SGHRS, CDR2 YFSETQ. The CDR3 is made up of 15 amino acids. The CDR3 DNA reads TGCGCCAGCAGCTTGGATGGAGTGTCCAACACTGAAGCTTTCTTT. Its translation: CASSLDGVSNTEAFF.

The chain combines TRBV6-6 with TRBJ2-1; 9 bases match TRBD2. V lost 5 bases, J lost 3 bases, and 2 bases stayed unmatched. This CDR3 is 14 amino acids long. Germline V gene sequence: CDR1 MNHNY, CDR2 SVGAGI (reference sequence). CDR3 sequence reads: CASSLAGYYNEQFF. CDR3 nucleotides: TGTGCCAGCAGTCTAGCGGGATACTACAATGAGCAGTTCTTC.

This chain uses TRBV5-1 with TRBJ2-3; a possible D gene is TRBD2 (6 bases). Between the trimmed V and J ends, which lost 2 bases and 2 bases, there was a span of 12 bases. The CDR3 is 15 residues long. Germline V lookup: CDR1 SGHRS, CDR2 YFSETQ. For the CDR3, the DNA is TGCGCCAGCAGCTTCGGGAGCGGCCACACAGATACGCAGTATTTT. Its translation: CASSFGSGHTDTQYF.

The sample holds a few counts of this clone. V and J are TRBV5-1 and TRBJ2-7, with D possibly TRBD1 on 6 matching bases. Germline V gene sequence: CDR1 SGHRS, CDR2 YFSETQ. The V end lost 4 bases, the J end lost 6 bases, and 11 bases lay between the germline ends. The CDR3 totals 12 residues. CDR3 in DNA: TGCGCCAGCAGCCCAACAGGGTTCGAGCAGTACTTC. It codes for CASSPTGFEQYF. Looking up the rest from reference TRBV5-1 and TRBJ2-7 gives the full variable domain: KAGVTQTPRYLIKTRGQQVTLSCSPISGHRSVSWYQQTPGQGLQFLFEYFSETQRNKGNFPGRFSGRQFSNSRSEMNVSTLELGDSALYLCASSPTGFEQYFGPGTRLTVT.

V gene TRBV13 combines with J gene TRBJ2-7; a possible D gene is TRBD1 (5 bases). The CDR3 sequence is 14 residues long. Germline CDR1 reads PRHDT; CDR2 reads FYEKMQ (reference sequence). Trimming left V 4 bases short and J 0 bases short, with 10 bases between. The CDR3 region has the DNA TGTGCCAGCAGCTCCCGACAGACCTCCTACGAGCAGTACTTC. It translates to CASSSRQTSYEQYF.